Each of the 8 T cell receptor beta chains below was sequenced from the same sample in a study of blood T cell repertoires in COVID-19. TCRdb's table, derived via immunoSEQ multiplex PCR, lists solely in-frame clones and lacks some. The repertoire consists of about 180,000 clones, with 87% occurring once and the leading ten covering more than 1.5%. The sequenced sample was peripheral blood. Source of these receptors: a woman aged 45-65 years with acute or convalescent COVID-19.

CDR3 DNA sequence: TGTGCCAGCAGATCAGGGTTTGAGAACACTGAAGCTTTCTTT. This sequence encodes CASRSGFENTEAFF. V and J are TRBV11-3 and TRBJ1-1; D is perhaps TRBD1 (5 bases). Germline CDR1 reads SGHNT; CDR2 reads YENEEA. Trimming took off 6 bases at V and 1 base at J, with 12 bases between the two ends. This CDR3 spans 14 amino acids.

V gene TRBV3-1 (or the pseudogene TRBV3-2) combines with J gene TRBJ1-6, with D possibly being TRBD1 (5 bases). Germline V gene lookup returns CDR1 LGHDT and CDR2 YNNKEL (reference sequence). The length of the CDR3 is 14 residues. Trimming shortened V by 5 bases and J by 8 bases, and 13 bases separated the two germline ends. For the CDR3, the DNA is TGTGCCAGCAGCGCGACAGCCTTGGATTCACCCCTCCACTTT. Its translation is CASSATALDSPLHF.

A few counts support this clone. V gene TRBV11-3 combines with J gene TRBJ1-2; the D gene is possibly TRBD1 (5 bases). V shed 0 bases and J shed 5 bases, with 13 bases lying between them. Looked up from germline, CDR1 is SGHNT and CDR2 is YENEEA. CDR3 length: 15 residues. CDR3 amino acids: CASSLDSGGTYGYTF. DNA for the CDR3: TGTGCCAGCAGCTTAGATTCGGGGGGGACTTATGGCTACACCTTC.

V gene TRBV7-2 combines with J gene TRBJ2-1; TRBD2 agrees at 10 bases. Per germline, CDR1 SGHTA and CDR2 FQGNSA. This CDR3 contains 15 residues. V shed 5 bases, J shed 3 bases, and the junction held 4 bases outside the gene matches. As DNA, the CDR3 is TGTGCCAGCAGCCCCCTAGCGGGGGTCTACAATGAGCAGTTCTTC. Encoded protein: CASSPLAGVYNEQFF.

The chain links TRBV11-2 to TRBJ2-5; TRBD2 might be the D (7 bases). The CDR3 has 19 residues. The V gene lost 2 bases and the J gene lost 1 base, with 23 bases spanning the gap. Germline CDR1 and CDR2: SGHAT and FQNNGV. CDR3 in amino acids: CASSLLGGGWDYPQETQYF. Here the CDR3 DNA reads TGTGCCAGCAGCTTATTGGGGGGGGGCTGGGACTACCCCCAAGAGACCCAGTACTTC.

The chain has TRBV29-1 and TRBJ2-3, with 11 bases matching TRBD2. This CDR3 has 16 residues. J lost 4 bases, V lost 4 bases, and 10 bases had no gene match. Per the germline V gene, CDR1 is SQVTM and CDR2 is ANQGSEA. The CDR3 DNA is TGCAGCGTTGGGGGCCTAGCGGGGGGACACTCAGATACGCAGTATTTT. Its translation: CSVGGLAGGHSDTQYF.

V is TRBV4-1 and J is TRBJ1-1; no definite D call. CDR1 MGHRA and CDR2 YSYEKL come from the germline V gene. V lost 2 bases to trimming and J lost 3 bases, with 10 bases between them. CDR3 length equals 14 residues. CDR3 amino acids: CASSQLTRDTEAFF. The CDR3 bases are TGCGCCAGCAGCCAACTTACCCGAGACACTGAAGCTTTCTTT.

This chain's CDR3 is CASSQQETQYF. CDR3 DNA sequence: TGTGCCAGCAGCCAGCAAGAGACCCAGTACTTC. The J gene is TRBJ2-5, the V gene TRBV5-6; the D is unclear. CDR1 is SGHDT and CDR2 is YYEEEE in the germline V gene. This CDR3 is 11 amino acids long. Trimming removed 4 bases from V and 2 bases from J, with 3 bases in between.